This T cell receptor (beta chain) emerged from a study of shared clonotypes between healthy human individuals. Data came from immunoSEQ multiplex PCR; TCRdb stores just in-frame clones and leaves some out. Among 450,000 to 600,000 clones listed, 65% to 80% were seen once. This clone was seen a handful of times. There are 16 residues in the CDR3. V lost 3 bases to trimming and J lost 3 bases; unmatched junction nucleotides: 5. The V gene's germline CDR1 is SGHNT and CDR2 YYREEE (reference sequence). The sequenced sample consisted of PBMCs. The sequence came from a woman between 35 and 50 years old in good health. Some clones in this sample may be carry-over from other donors' samples. The chain recombines TRBV5-4 with TRBJ2-3; TRBD2 agrees at 12 bases. Here the CDR3 DNA reads TGTGCCAGCAGCTCCGGGACTAGCGGGCAGACAGATACGCAGTATTTT. This codes for CASSSGTSGQTDTQYF.